This T cell receptor beta chain was documented in a study of blood T cell repertoires in COVID-19 (dated by TCRdb to 2018 to 2021). Regarding the study in general: Collaborator samples came from the United States, Italy and Spain and covered acute and convalescent phases of COVID-19. The dataset comprised deeply sampled blood TCRbeta repertoires from subjects exposed to, actively infected with, or recovered from COVID-19. The repertoires were released in a freely available public database intended as a resource for research on the immune response to SARS-CoV-2. The samples were drawn from the first 160 participants of the ongoing ImmuneRACE study and from 950 to 1,500 subjects provided by 6 global collaborators. A de-identified subject ID, COVID-19 status, age in years and sex were almost always included in the sample metadata. The prospective study material was composed of cDNA or gDNA derived from T cells, B-cell-depleted T cells, or PBMCs. Where available, HLA class I and class II types were obtained from metadata supplied by the sample provider rather than from assay-based typing.

As to this clone: The antigen this receptor binds is unknown. Base qualities were left out, and no much larger clone turns up one base away.

The V and J ends are trimmed by 10 bases and 0 bases, leaving 10 bases between them. CDR1 and CDR2, per the germline V gene (reference sequence), are LNHDA and SQIVND. The CDR3 spans 14 residues, from the cysteine through the phenylalanine. Here the CDR3 DNA is all that survives: 42 bases in frame from base 1. Results and caveats for the whole study, not just this receptor: The amount of clinical and demographic metadata varied by source and participant and was provided uncurated.

TCRbeta CDR3 regions were amplified from genomic DNA using the immunoSEQ Assay, a bias-controlled multiplex PCR. The original pipeline was this. The number of nucleated cells in each sample was estimated by amplification of reference gene primers within the assay. To quantify the absolute abundance of each unique TCRbeta CDR3 rearrangement, sequence reads were collapsed and filtered. For each sample, productive Simpson clonality was calculated by taking the square root of Simpson's diversity index across productive rearrangements. TCRdb carries this immuneACCESS record with in-frame sequences only. Its versions omit some clonotypes, under half of them owing to an unresolved V gene in the studies checked, with the rest unexplained. V, J and clone size derive from that table, while D and trimming were established from the DNA sequence. The sample table contains approximately 74,000 clones; only one count was recorded for roughly 90% of them. The ten largest clonotypes hold about 7.3% of the sample.

The collaborating institutions used their own protocols to collect whole blood in K2EDTA tubes. For TCRbeta analysis, collaborators shipped samples in one of three forms: frozen whole blood, isolated PBMCs, or DNA extracted from either of those sample types. The source material was peripheral blood. The receptor was isolated from a man in his 70s with acute or convalescent COVID-19. This chain joins TRBV19 to TRBJ2-6, with TRBD1 perhaps the D gene, on 7 matching bases. CDR3 reads: CATRGDSGANVLTF. In nucleotide form, the sequence is TGTGCCACCAGGGGGGACTCTGGGGCCAACGTCCTGACTTTC.